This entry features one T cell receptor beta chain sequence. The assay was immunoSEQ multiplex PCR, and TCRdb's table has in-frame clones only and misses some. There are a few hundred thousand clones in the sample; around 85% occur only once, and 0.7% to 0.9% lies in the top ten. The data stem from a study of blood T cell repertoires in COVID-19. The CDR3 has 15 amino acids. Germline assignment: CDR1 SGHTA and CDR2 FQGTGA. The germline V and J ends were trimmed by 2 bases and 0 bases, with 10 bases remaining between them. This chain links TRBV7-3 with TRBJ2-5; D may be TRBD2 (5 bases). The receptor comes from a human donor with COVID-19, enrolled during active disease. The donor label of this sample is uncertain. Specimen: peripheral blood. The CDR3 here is CASSLEGKYQETQYF. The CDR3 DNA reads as TGTGCCAGCAGCTTAGAGGGAAAGTACCAAGAGACCCAGTACTTC.